The following is a T cell receptor (beta chain) sequence with its context. It has no known antigen specificity. No qualities accompany the bases; no much larger clone lies one base away. This sample was included in a study of blood T cell repertoires in COVID-19 (TCRdb year 2020). Background for the entire study: Collaborator samples came from the United States, Italy and Spain and covered acute and convalescent phases of COVID-19. The prospective study material was composed of cDNA or gDNA derived from T cells, B-cell-depleted T cells, or PBMCs. Subjects who had been exposed to COVID-19, were actively infected with it, or had recovered from it provided the deeply sampled blood TCRbeta repertoires that made up the dataset. The repertoires were made available in a free public database intended to serve as a resource for research on the immune response to SARS-CoV-2. The samples were drawn from two sources: the first 160 participants of the ongoing ImmuneRACE study, and about 1,300 subjects contributed by 6 global collaborators. Nearly every sample came with metadata listing a de-identified subject ID, COVID-19 status, age in years and sex. Where HLA class I and class II types were available, the types were taken from metadata supplied by the sample provider, not from assay-based typing. Broader findings and caveats from the paper: Clinical and demographic metadata were provided uncurated, with the amount varying by source and participant.

Its CDR3 holds 13 amino acids, cysteine through phenylalanine. Kept here is only the CDR3 DNA, which spans 39 bases and is read in frame from base 1. Between the V and J ends, shortened by 3 bases and 4 bases respectively, the junction contains 7 bases. In Seattle, one collaborating source enrolled patients while the infection was active and tracked those patients longitudinally over the course of disease. Whole blood was collected in K2EDTA tubes by collaborating institutions according to the institutions' own protocols. For TCRbeta analysis, collaborators shipped samples in one of three forms: frozen whole blood, isolated PBMCs, or DNA extracted from either of those sample types. TCRbeta CDR3 regions were amplified from genomic DNA using the immunoSEQ Assay, a bias-controlled multiplex PCR. Processing in the source paper ran as follows. Nucleated cell counts per sample were estimated from amplification of reference gene primers within the assay. To quantify the absolute abundance of each unique TCRbeta CDR3 rearrangement, sequence reads were collapsed and filtered. For each sample, productive Simpson clonality was calculated by taking the square root of Simpson's diversity index across productive rearrangements. Drawn from immuneACCESS, this table holds only the in-frame rearrangements with V and J called that TCRdb kept. Clones are partly lost; checked studies trace under half to an unresolved V gene and leave the rest unexplained. D and trimming come from the DNA, and the V and J calls and clone size come from that table. In this sample the table shows roughly 200,000 clones, around 80% of which occur a single time. Over 6.5% of the sample is held by the ten biggest clonotypes.

This sequence was found in a woman between 35 and 50 years old with COVID-19, enrolled during active disease. Here the chain combines TRBV12-3 or TRBV12-4 and TRBJ1-5; the D gene cannot be named for sure. The specimen sequenced was peripheral blood. The CDR3 loop reads CASSLSGNQPQHF. The nucleotides are TGTGCCAGCAGTTTGTCGGGGAATCAGCCCCAGCATTTT.